These 23 T cell receptor beta chains originate from one sample sequenced in a study of cytomegalovirus exposure and HLA in healthy donors. The PCR used 60 Vbeta and 13 Jbeta primers. The protocol was immunoSEQ multiplex PCR, while the TCRdb copy is restricted to in-frame clones and leaves out a portion. This sample carries about 130,000 clones, about 74% of them seen once, and the ten largest clones take roughly 4%. The sequenced sample was PBMCs. All receptors come from a young man in good health and CMV-seropositive.

The V and J genes are TRBV5-1 and TRBJ2-5; 7 bases align to TRBD1. The CDR3 runs to 18 residues. After removal of 6 bases from V and 5 bases from J, the junction contained 22 bases not matched to a gene. Germline loops: CDR1 SGHRS, CDR2 YFSETQ. CDR3 sequence: CASNSAISGTDLGETQYF. Written as DNA, the CDR3 is TGCGCCAGCAACTCCGCTATCTCTGGGACAGATCTAGGGGAGACCCAGTACTTC.

This chain's CDR3 is CASSLFFWQGSLPEAFF. The CDR3 coding sequence is TGTGCCAGCAGTTTATTTTTCTGGCAGGGGTCCCTCCCCGAGGCTTTCTTT. The rearrangement uses TRBV28 and TRBJ1-1, with a possible D match to TRBD1 (6 bases). Germline assignment: CDR1 MDHEN and CDR2 SYDVKM. V dropped 1 base and J dropped 11 bases, with 26 bases sitting between them. The CDR3 has 17 residues.

The chain combines TRBV27 with TRBJ2-7, with D perhaps matching TRBD2 (6 bases). V lost 2 bases and J lost 4, with 12 bases in between. The CDR3 is 14 amino acids. Germline CDR1 MNHEY, CDR2 SMNVEV (reference sequence). CDR3: CASSLRREGYEQYF. DNA for the CDR3: TGTGCCAGCAGTTTAAGGCGGGAAGGGTACGAGCAGTACTTC.

CDR3 bases: TGTGCCAGCAGTTCGTCGCAGAGCACAGATACGCAGTATTTT. Protein product: CASSSSQSTDTQYF. The chain employs TRBV28 and TRBJ2-3, with D unresolved. Germline-derived CDR1 and CDR2 are MDHEN and SYDVKM. Trimming stripped 4 bases from V and 0 bases from J, with 8 bases between. This CDR3 comprises 14 residues.

The V gene is TRBV9, the J gene TRBJ1-4; TRBD1 matches 7 bases. Germline V gives CDR1 SGDLS, CDR2 YYNGEE. V dropped 2 bases and J dropped 4; count of bases not matched to a gene: 5. The CDR3 has 15 amino acids. The CDR3 DNA reads as TGTGCCAGCAGCGTTGGGGACAGCTTTAATGAAAAACTGTTTTTT. As protein: CASSVGDSFNEKLFF.

The chain links TRBV11-2 to TRBJ1-2, with D possibly TRBD1 on 6 matching bases. Between the trimmed V and J ends, which lost 6 bases and 7 bases, there was a span of 15 bases. Germline assignment: CDR1 SGHAT and CDR2 FQNNGV. CDR3 length: 13 residues. The CDR3: CASSYRADGGYTF. In DNA form, the CDR3 reads TGTGCCAGCAGTTACAGGGCAGACGGTGGCTACACCTTC.

The chain uses TRBV7-8 and TRBJ2-7; TRBD1 matches at 9 bases. In germline, CDR1 is SGHVS, CDR2 FQNEAQ. The CDR3 loop spans 14 amino acids. V lost 2 bases to trimming and J lost 6 bases; unmatched junction nucleotides: 5. CDR3 in DNA: TGTGCCAGCAGCTTACGGGACAGGGTGGGCGAGCAGTACTTC. Amino acids: CASSLRDRVGEQYF.

This clone was detected a few times. This chain links TRBV4-2 with TRBJ2-3; 9 bases map to TRBD2. The CDR3 contains 16 residues. V gave up 1 base and J gave up 1 base; unmatched junction bases: 3. The V gene's germline CDR1 is LGHNA and CDR2 YNFKEQ. The CDR3, as DNA: TGTGCCAGCAGCCAAGTAGTAGCGGGAGGCACAGATACGCAGTATTTT. It yields the protein CASSQVVAGGTDTQYF.

Comments on this clone: One end of the junction varies from germline; a read error may be responsible. This sequence joins TRBV7-7 and TRBJ1-5; 12 nucleotides agree with TRBD1. This CDR3 region has 20 residues. The germline CDR1 and CDR2 sequences are SSHAT and FNYEAQ (reference sequence). CDR3 loop: CASSHSDPPPGQGAYQPQHF. The CDR3 region has the DNA TGTGCTAGCAGCCATAGTGACCCCCCACCGGGACAGGGGGCATATCAGCCCCAGCATTTT.

This chain uses TRBV9 with TRBJ2-7; 9 nucleotides match TRBD2. After removal of 4 bases from V and 1 base from J, the junction contained 9 bases not matched to a gene. The length of the CDR3 is 16 residues. CDR1 and CDR2 from the germline V gene are SGDLS and YYNGEE. CDR3 residues: CASSPLAGLASYEQYF. The CDR3 region has the DNA TGTGCCAGCAGCCCACTCGCGGGACTAGCTTCCTACGAGCAGTACTTC.

V is TRBV7-2 and J is TRBJ2-7, with D perhaps matching TRBD2 (7 bases). Per germline, CDR1 SGHTA and CDR2 FQGNSA. This CDR3 has 15 amino acids. V gave up 7 bases and J gave up 0 bases, with 16 bases separating them. The DNA of the CDR3 is TGTGCCAGCACTCTAGGGGGGGTCCTCTCCTACGAGCAGTACTTC. Translated, it gives CASTLGGVLSYEQYF.

The chain uses TRBV19 and TRBJ2-5; D is possibly TRBD2 (6 bases). Trimming took off 7 bases at V and 4 bases at J, with 13 bases between the two ends. In germline, CDR1 is LNHDA, CDR2 SQIVND (reference sequence). This CDR3 is built from 13 residues. The CDR3 sequence is CASNSPGLETQYF. CDR3 DNA sequence: TGTGCCAGTAACTCCCCGGGACTAGAGACCCAGTACTTC.

The genes are TRBV13 and TRBJ2-1; TRBD1 agrees at 9 bases. The CDR3 length is 16 residues. The V and J ends lost 1 base and 3 bases, in that order; junction bases with no gene match: 4. Germline CDR1 is PRHDT and CDR2 is FYEKMQ (reference sequence). CDR3 loop: CASSLEGQGFYNEQFF. As DNA, the CDR3 is TGTGCCAGCAGCTTAGAAGGACAGGGGTTCTACAATGAGCAGTTCTTC.

This rearrangement joins TRBV11-2 to TRBJ1-5; 11 positions match TRBD1. The V gene's germline CDR1 is SGHAT and CDR2 FQNNGV. This CDR3 comprises 15 residues. V lost 5 bases to trimming and J lost 3 bases; unmatched junction nucleotides: 3. The CDR3 sequence is CASSPGQGDNQPQHF. The CDR3 DNA reads as TGTGCCAGCAGCCCGGGACAGGGGGACAATCAGCCCCAGCATTTT.

The rearrangement uses TRBV5-1 and TRBJ1-1, with TRBD1 matching over 9 bases. Germline V gene data show CDR1 as SGHRS and CDR2 as YFSETQ. With V trimmed by 8 bases and J by 5 bases, 10 bases remained unmatched. The CDR3 runs 14 residues. The CDR3, as DNA: TGCGCCAGTACTATAACAGGGGGCATAACTGAAGCTTTCTTT. Protein product: CASTITGGITEAFF. The complete variable domain, with remaining parts taken from reference TRBV5-1 and TRBJ1-1, reads KAGVTQTPRYLIKTRGQQVTLSCSPISGHRSVSWYQQTPGQGLQFLFEYFSETQRNKGNFPGRFSGRQFSNSRSEMNVSTLELGDSALYLCASTITGGITEAFFGQGTRLTVV.

V and J are TRBV5-1 and TRBJ1-2, with 7 bases aligning to TRBD1. Germline CDR1 reads SGHRS; CDR2 reads YFSETQ. The V segment lost 1 base and the J segment 8 bases; nucleotides outside the gene matches: 5. The CDR3 totals 13 residues. In DNA form, the CDR3 reads TGCGCCAGCAGCTTGAACAGGGGCGTCGGCTACACCTTC. This sequence encodes CASSLNRGVGYTF.

The chain recombines TRBV28 with TRBJ2-7, with a tentative D call TRBD2 (5 bases). Per germline, CDR1 MDHEN and CDR2 SYDVKM. CDR3 length: 14 amino acids. The V and J ends lost 8 bases and 7 bases respectively, with 21 bases between them. The CDR3 loop is CASPPTEGSGEQYF. DNA for the CDR3: TGTGCCAGCCCCCCGACCGAAGGCTCGGGGGAGCAGTACTTC.

In its sample, this clone was seen a few times. The chain links TRBV30 to TRBJ1-1, with D possibly TRBD1 on 5 matching bases. CDR3 length equals 13 residues. Germline V gene sequence: CDR1 GTSNPN, CDR2 SVGIG (reference sequence). V lost 2 bases and J 4 bases, leaving 11 bases between the germline ends. The CDR3 nucleotides read TGTGCCTGGAGTTTCGGGGGATCCACTGAAGCTTTCTTT. Translating gives CAWSFGGSTEAFF.

With respect to this clone: Distinct nucleotide sequences in the sample also encode this CDR3. This chain links TRBV7-2 with TRBJ2-7, with D unclear. Trimming took 2 bases from V and 0 from J, leaving 8 bases between them. The CDR3 has 14 residues. Looked up from germline, CDR1 is SGHTA and CDR2 is FQGNSA. The CDR3 DNA reads TGTGCCAGCAGCTTACGTGAGAGCTCCTACGAGCAGTACTTC. It yields the protein CASSLRESSYEQYF.

This clone has only a few counts. The chain uses TRBV6-5 and TRBJ2-1, with a tentative D call TRBD2 (6 bases). V lost 4 bases and J 4 bases, leaving 8 bases between the germline ends. Germline CDR1 is MNHEY and CDR2 is SVGAGI. The CDR3 length is 13 residues. The CDR3 sequence is CASSSGSYNEQFF. DNA of the CDR3: TGTGCCAGCAGTTCCGGGAGTTACAATGAGCAGTTCTTC.

Here the CDR3 reads CASSQEGTVYGYTF. CDR3 nucleotides: TGCGCCAGCAGCCAAGAGGGGACAGTGTATGGCTACACCTTC. The chain joins TRBV4-1 to TRBJ1-2, with 7 bases matching TRBD1. The ends lost 0 bases at V and 5 bases at J; junction bases unmatched: 3. The germline CDR1 and CDR2 sequences are MGHRA and YSYEKL. CDR3 size: 14 residues.

This clone was counted only a few times. This chain links TRBV2 with TRBJ1-1; D is perhaps TRBD1 (6 bases). Per the germline V gene, CDR1 is SNHLY and CDR2 is FYNNEI. The V gene lost 5 bases and the J gene lost 3 bases, with 16 bases spanning the gap. The CDR3 loop spans 15 amino acids. CDR3 sequence (DNA): TGTGCCAGCAGTCCGAGGACAGCCTCTGACACTGAAGCTTTCTTT. Amino acids: CASSPRTASDTEAFF.

The V call is TRBV20-1, the J call TRBJ2-3; D uncertain. V dropped 5 bases and J dropped 2 bases, with 5 bases sitting between them. Germline assignment: CDR1 DFQATT and CDR2 SNEGSKA (reference sequence). The CDR3 is 11 residues long. This chain's CDR3 is CSAGHTDTQYF. The CDR3 coding sequence is TGCAGTGCTGGGCACACAGATACGCAGTATTTT.